This T cell receptor beta chain was retrieved from a study of identical twins. The V and J ends lost 4 bases and 5 bases, in that order; junction bases with no gene match: 5. The germline V gene has CDR1 MRHNA and CDR2 SNTAGT. The CDR3 loop spans 14 amino acids. There are a few counts of this clonotype. What it recognizes is unknown. Template switching, a step in the protocol, added a universal primer site, and cDNA carried unique molecular identifiers. TCRdb re-derived calls from the 5' RACE reads in MiXCR, one entry per CDR3 protein. The sample records some 900,000 distinct CDR3 sequences, 12% being singletons. Study-wide points: Beta out-of-frame sequences showed weaker excess twin sharing. Insertion counts were lower in abundant cord blood beta clonotypes, a trend that memory repertoires did not show. Possibly, invariant MAIT and iNKT cells partly confounded zero-insertion analyses.

This sample was also put to use in a study of yellow fever vaccine responses in identical twins.

The receptor comes from a woman under 30 in good health. The sample was PBMCs. The chain uses TRBV6-4 and TRBJ2-1; 7 nucleotides line up with TRBD2. Here the CDR3 DNA reads TGTGCCAGCAGTGGGGACTACACGAACAATGAGCAGTTCTTC. Its translation is CASSGDYTNNEQFF.